Below are 20 T cell receptor beta chains sequenced from a single sample in a study of T cell changes during pregnancy in multiple sclerosis. Only in-frame clones appear in the TCRdb table, and some are missing; sequencing was by immunoSEQ multiplex PCR. The table has approximately 130,000 clones, roughly 95% seen once; the top ten hold 0.4% to 0.5%. Sample: peripheral blood, taken after pregnancy. These receptors were collected from a female donor with multiple sclerosis, enrolled in a pregnancy study.

V usage is TRBV29-1 and J usage is TRBJ2-7; 8 bases map to TRBD1. Germline loops: CDR1 SQVTM, CDR2 ANQGSEA. CDR3 size: 14 residues. Losses at the gene ends were 3 bases for V and 6 bases for J; bases not matched to a gene: 10. CDR3 sequence: CSVDLGTGSSEQYF. As DNA, the CDR3 is TGCAGCGTTGATCTGGGGACAGGTTCTTCCGAGCAGTACTTC.

V gene TRBV13 combines with J gene TRBJ2-7; the D is unclear. The V gene lost 0 bases and the J gene lost 4 bases, with 4 bases spanning the gap. Germline CDR1 is PRHDT and CDR2 is FYEKMQ (reference sequence). The CDR3 runs to 12 residues. The CDR3 region is CASSLGSYEQYF. The CDR3 nucleotides read TGTGCCAGCAGCTTAGGGAGTTACGAGCAGTACTTC.

The chain joins TRBV6-6 to TRBJ1-5; 9 bases are a match to TRBD1. The CDR3 length is 15 residues. J lost 6 bases, V lost 5 bases, and 8 bases had no gene match. CDR1 is MNHNY, CDR2 SVGAGI, per germline (reference sequence). As DNA, the CDR3 is TGTGCCAGCAGTCACTACAAGGACAGGGGTCAGCCCCAGCATTTT. Encoded protein: CASSHYKDRGQPQHF.

V and J are TRBV19 and TRBJ2-3; D might be TRBD2 (6 bases). Trimming removed 5 bases from V and 2 bases from J, with 14 bases in between. This CDR3 contains 15 residues. CDR1 and CDR2 from the germline V gene are LNHDA and SQIVND (reference sequence). The chain's CDR3 is CASSLLSGNTDTQYF. The CDR3 DNA follows: TGTGCCAGTAGTCTCCTTAGCGGAAACACAGATACGCAGTATTTT.

V and J are TRBV5-4 and TRBJ2-3; 7 bases fit TRBD2. This CDR3 spans 16 amino acids. J gave up 0 bases and V 1 base, and 5 bases lay outside the gene matches. In germline, CDR1 is SGHNT, CDR2 YYREEE (reference sequence). CDR3 in amino acids: CASSLPPSGSTDTQYF. As DNA, the CDR3 is TGTGCCAGCAGCTTGCCCCCTAGCGGTAGCACAGATACGCAGTATTTT.

The chain has TRBV7-8 and TRBJ2-2; D might be TRBD2 (6 bases). CDR3 length: 16 amino acids. The germline V and J ends were trimmed by 2 bases and 2 bases, with 12 bases remaining between them. Germline CDR1 SGHVS, CDR2 FQNEAQ. CDR3 nucleotides: TGTGCCAGCAGCTTACGCGCGGCGGGAAACACCGGGGAGCTGTTTTTT. Translated: CASSLRAAGNTGELFF.

The chain links TRBV4-3 to TRBJ2-1, with a weak D call TRBD2 (6 bases). From germline, CDR1 is LGHNA and CDR2 YSLEER. The V and J ends lost 0 bases and 2 bases respectively, with 17 bases between them. The CDR3 runs to 18 residues. CDR3 in amino acids: CASSQDGGSRNPYNEQFF. The DNA for the CDR3 is TGCGCCAGCAGCCAAGATGGGGGGTCCCGAAATCCCTACAATGAGCAGTTCTTC.

This chain links TRBV5-6 with TRBJ2-5, with D unclear. The CDR3 is 14 amino acids. CDR1 SGHDT and CDR2 YYEEEE come from the germline V gene. V was shortened by 2 bases and J by 0 bases, with 8 bases between the two germline ends. Written as DNA, the CDR3 is TGTGCCAGCAGCTTCACAAACAACCAAGAGACCCAGTACTTC. Amino acid sequence: CASSFTNNQETQYF.

This clone was observed once. The V call is TRBV29-1, the J call TRBJ1-2; tentative D call: TRBD1 (5 bases). This CDR3 is built from 12 residues. Germline-derived CDR1 and CDR2 are SQVTM and ANQGSEA. Trimming shortened V by 4 bases and J by 3 bases, and 9 bases separated the two germline ends. CDR3 DNA sequence: TGCAGCGTTGTGCGGGGGGACTATGGCTACACCTTC. This codes for CSVVRGDYGYTF.

This chain uses TRBV9 with TRBJ2-7, with D perhaps TRBD2 (7 bases). Germline CDR1 is SGDLS and CDR2 is YYNGEE. This CDR3 region has 16 residues. V was clipped by 2 bases and J by 1 base, with 16 bases between them. CDR3 nucleotide sequence: TGTGCCAGCAGCGTGGAAGCGGGACACCCATCCTACGAGCAGTACTTC. Encoded protein: CASSVEAGHPSYEQYF.

The chain links TRBV18 to TRBJ2-2, with D possibly matching TRBD2 (6 bases). From germline, CDR1 is KGHSH and CDR2 LQKENI. The length of the CDR3 is 14 residues. V gave up 4 bases and J gave up 1 base, with 7 bases separating them. CDR3 loop: CASSLRENTGELFF. The CDR3 region has the DNA TGTGCCAGCTCACTGCGGGAGAACACCGGGGAGCTGTTTTTT.

The chain uses TRBV19 and TRBJ2-1; TRBD1 matches at 7 bases. V was pared by 3 bases and J by 7 bases, with 3 bases of the junction left unmatched. CDR1 is LNHDA, CDR2 SQIVND, per germline (reference sequence). The CDR3 length is 13 residues. The CDR3 DNA reads as TGTGCCAGTAGTATTATGACAGGGAATGAGCAGTTCTTC. Its protein product is CASSIMTGNEQFF.

The genes are TRBV28 and TRBJ2-1; 11 bases agree with TRBD2. The V gene end was trimmed by 5 bases and the J gene end by 10 bases; junction bases not matched to a gene: 1. CDR1 is MDHEN and CDR2 is SYDVKM in the germline V gene. This CDR3 has 12 residues. CDR3 sequence: CASSTSGREQFF. The CDR3 bases are TGTGCCAGCAGTACTAGCGGGAGAGAGCAGTTCTTC.

This chain uses TRBV4-1 with TRBJ2-1, with D perhaps matching TRBD2 (5 bases). The germline V gene encodes CDR1 MGHRA and CDR2 YSYEKL. Trimming stripped 7 bases from V and 5 bases from J, with 21 bases between. The CDR3 is 16 residues long. CDR3 DNA sequence: TGCGCCAGCACCGCCCGGCGGGTCAGCCCTCACAATGAGCAGTTCTTC. Translating gives CASTARRVSPHNEQFF.

The genes are TRBV4-3 and TRBJ2-1, with no clear D. Trimming removed 0 bases from V and 8 bases from J, with 14 bases in between. Germline-derived CDR1 and CDR2 are LGHNA and YSLEER. This CDR3 is 15 amino acids long. CDR3 protein: CASSQDSGTFDEQFF. The CDR3 DNA sequence: TGCGCCAGCAGCCAAGATTCTGGCACCTTCGATGAGCAGTTCTTC.

The sample holds one count of this clone. The chain carries TRBV6-1 and TRBJ2-7; TRBD1 matches at 8 bases. The CDR3 extends over 14 amino acids. The germline CDR1 and CDR2 sequences are MNHNS and SASEGT. J lost 3 bases, V lost 10 bases, and 11 bases had no gene match. DNA for the CDR3: TGTGCCACCAGGGGGCTCTCCCCTCTCTACGAGCAGTACTTC. Protein: CATRGLSPLYEQYF.

This CDR3 reads CAISEVGGSTDTQYF. The CDR3 DNA is TGTGCCATCAGTGAAGTGGGCGGGAGCACAGATACGCAGTATTTT. The chain carries TRBV10-3 and TRBJ2-3, with D perhaps TRBD2 (5 bases). CDR3 size: 15 residues. Trimming removed 3 bases at V and 0 bases at J, with 10 bases between. The germline V gene encodes CDR1 ENHRY and CDR2 SYGVKD.

The chain links TRBV19 to TRBJ1-5; a weak D match, TRBD1 (6 bases). Germline V gene data show CDR1 as LNHDA and CDR2 as SQIVND (reference sequence). Trimming took 1 base from V and 6 from J, leaving 10 bases between them. The CDR3 spans 14 residues. The chain's CDR3 is CASSIGATGQPQHF. DNA for the CDR3: TGTGCCAGTAGTATAGGCGCGACAGGTCAGCCCCAGCATTTT.

This chain joins TRBV27 and TRBJ2-7, with TRBD2 matching 9 bases. After removal of 5 bases from V and 6 bases from J, the junction contained 14 bases not matched to a gene. Germline V CDR1 and CDR2: MNHEY, SMNVEV (reference sequence). The CDR3 is 16 amino acids. CDR3 in amino acids: CASSIPLGREGLEQYF. The CDR3 DNA reads as TGTGCCAGCAGTATCCCTCTTGGGCGGGAGGGCCTCGAGCAGTACTTC.

The chain combines TRBV27 with TRBJ2-7; 10 nucleotides match TRBD1. Per the germline V gene, CDR1 is MNHEY and CDR2 is SMNVEV (reference sequence). V gave up 8 bases and J gave up 4 bases; unmatched junction bases: 5. This CDR3 has 13 residues. The CDR3 loop is CASGTGATYEQYF. CDR3 coding DNA: TGTGCCAGCGGGACAGGGGCCACTTACGAGCAGTACTTC.